These T cell receptor beta chains were read from a single sample in a study of cytomegalovirus exposure and HLA in healthy donors. The method was immunoSEQ multiplex PCR; TCRdb's version includes in-frame clones alone and lacks a portion of them. The profile covers 110,000 or so clones, with 75% appearing a single time and less than 3.5% taken by the ten largest. Sequenced: PBMCs. The receptors come from a woman aged 40 to 50 in good health and CMV-seropositive. The CDR3 runs from the conserved cysteine through the conserved F or W. D genes are given only for firm matches. The listing skips clone size in some rows; elsewhere it reads once, few, many or a size class.

D | J | V | size | CDR3 | DNA
TRBD2 | TRBJ2-7 | TRBV4-3 | NA | CASSHDAGGASYEQYF | TGCGCCAGCAGCCACGACGCGGGAGGCGCCTCCTACGAGCAGTACTTC
NA | TRBJ2-1 | TRBV9 | NA | CASSVGERTNEQFF | TGTGCCAGCAGCGTAGGTGAGCGGACCAATGAGCAGTTCTTC
NA | TRBJ1-1 | TRBV6-6 | NA | CASSSPPVPEAFF | TGTGCCAGCAGTTCCCCGCCGGTTCCTGAAGCTTTCTTT
NA | TRBJ1-6 | TRBV2 | NA | CASSELSTGPYNSPLHF | TGTGCCAGCAGTGAGCTTTCTACAGGGCCATATAATTCACCCCTCCACTTT
TRBD1 | TRBJ1-2 | TRBV30 | NA | CAWSALTGVGYTF | TGTGCCTGGAGCGCCCTGACAGGGGTTGGCTACACCTTC
TRBD1 | TRBJ1-4 | TRBV6-5 | NA | CASSYRPQGAEALFF | TGTGCCAGCAGTTACCGCCCACAGGGGGCTGAGGCACTGTTTTTT
TRBD2 | TRBJ2-7 | TRBV5-4 | NA | CASSSDAGREQYF | TGTGCCAGCAGCTCGGACGCCGGGAGGGAGCAGTACTTC
TRBD1 | TRBJ1-1 | TRBV19 | NA | CASSPGQGGREAFF | TGTGCCAGTAGCCCGGGACAGGGGGGGAGGGAAGCTTTCTTT
TRBD1 | TRBJ2-3 | TRBV6-1 | NA | CASSLVTGNTDTQYF | TGTGCCAGCAGTCTCGTGACAGGGAATACAGATACGCAGTATTTT
TRBD2 | TRBJ2-7 | TRBV28 | NA | CASSPTSGNAYEQYF | TGTGCCAGCAGTCCGACTAGCGGGAACGCCTACGAGCAGTACTTC
TRBD1 | TRBJ1-5 | TRBV2 | NA | CASRAGGAQPQHF | TGTGCCAGCAGGGCAGGGGGCGCTCAGCCCCAGCATTTT
NA | TRBJ2-7 | TRBV6-5 | NA | CASRGSGSSYEQYF | TGTGCCAGCAGAGGTTCGGGAAGCTCCTACGAGCAGTACTTC
NA | TRBJ2-5 | TRBV7-9 | NA | CASRPGLRGETQYF | TGTGCCAGCCGACCAGGCTTACGGGGGGAGACCCAGTACTTC
NA | TRBJ2-3 | TRBV4-3 | NA | CASSLGLGTDTQYF | TGCGCCAGCAGCCTTGGCCTGGGCACAGATACGCAGTATTTT
NA | TRBJ2-5 | TRBV10-3 | NA | CAISDEDSGETQYF | TGTGCCATCAGTGATGAGGACAGTGGGGAGACCCAGTACTTC
NA | TRBJ1-1 | TRBV6-5 | NA | CASSAGSYQNTEAFF | TGTGCCAGCAGCGCAGGGTCTTACCAGAACACTGAAGCTTTCTTT
TRBD2 | TRBJ2-5 | TRBV27 | NA | CASSFSTSGETQYF | TGTGCCAGCAGTTTTTCCACTAGCGGAGAGACCCAGTACTTC
TRBD2 | TRBJ2-5 | TRBV5-1 | NA | CASSLSQGTPGGETQYF | TGCGCCAGCAGCTTGTCTCAAGGGACACCGGGGGGGGAGACCCAGTACTTC
NA | TRBJ1-3 | TRBV4-3 | NA | CASSQGSVSGNTIYF | TGCGCCAGCAGCCAAGGGTCGGTGTCTGGAAACACCATATATTTT
NA | TRBJ2-6 | TRBV27 | NA | CASSLLGGAGANVLTF | TGTGCCAGCAGTTTACTAGGAGGCGCAGGGGCCAACGTCCTGACTTTC
NA | TRBJ1-1 | TRBV19 | NA | CASSMMSVGMNTEAFF | TGTGCCAGTAGTATGATGTCAGTGGGCATGAACACTGAAGCTTTCTTT
TRBD1 | TRBJ2-7 | TRBV5-1 | NA | CASSPRPRDRTYEQYF | TGCGCCAGCAGCCCACGCCCCCGGGACAGGACCTACGAGCAGTACTTC
NA | TRBJ2-3 | TRBV20-1 | NA | CSASHGDTQYF | TGCAGTGCTTCCCACGGGGATACGCAGTATTTT
NA | TRBJ2-5 | TRBV27 | NA | CASRLQGGGETQYF | TGTGCCAGCAGATTACAGGGTGGGGGGGAGACCCAGTACTTC
TRBD2 | TRBJ2-7 | TRBV6-5 | NA | CASRLSGGQTYEQYF | TGTGCCAGCAGGCTTAGCGGGGGCCAAACCTACGAGCAGTACTTC
NA | TRBJ2-1 | TRBV30 | NA | CAWNGVVGDEQFF | TGTGCCTGGAATGGAGTGGTTGGCGATGAGCAGTTCTTC
NA | TRBJ1-1 | TRBV9 | NA | CASSVVTRDTEAFF | TGTGCCAGCAGCGTAGTAACCAGGGACACTGAAGCTTTCTTT
TRBD2 | TRBJ2-7 | TRBV19 | few | CASSALAGGPTEQYF | TGTGCCAGTAGTGCACTAGCGGGAGGGCCTACCGAGCAGTACTTC
TRBD2 | TRBJ2-5 | TRBV30 | NA | CAWRAGGLSQETQYF | TGTGCCTGGAGGGCGGGGGGCCTATCCCAAGAGACCCAGTACTTC
NA | TRBJ2-7 | TRBV27 | NA | CASSPLKGEGYEQYF | TGTGCCAGCAGTCCCCTTAAGGGGGAGGGGTACGAGCAGTACTTC
NA | TRBJ1-2 | TRBV30 | NA | CAWGPGLGYGYTF | TGTGCCTGGGGCCCAGGGTTAGGCTATGGCTACACCTTC